This T cell receptor beta chain was captured in a study of glioma-infiltrating T cells. Study-wide results and caveats: Above-expected tissue-blood divergence occurred in all gliomas, most in low-grade ones.

Germline CDR1 KGHDR, CDR2 SFDVKD. The CDR3 contains 15 residues. Losses at the gene ends were 7 bases for V and 5 bases for J; bases not matched to a gene: 9. The iRepertoire nested amplicon-rescue multiplex PCR amplified TCR alpha and beta CDR3s from RNA. Input was roughly 100-450 ng of tissue mRNA or PBMC total RNA. TCRdb ran MiXCR on the multiplex PCR reads and lists one entry per CDR3 protein. This sample has about 140,000 distinct CDR3 sequences, with more than 35% found just once. With respect to this clonotype: Its antigen is unknown.

The sample was glioma tissue, nonneoplastic brain tissue, or PBMCs (not recorded which). This TCR was recovered from a human donor with low-grade glioma or glioblastoma, undergoing nonglioma brain surgery, or in good health (not recorded which). The rearrangement joins TRBV24-1 to TRBJ2-2, with 7 bases fitting TRBD2. The CDR3 DNA reads TGTGCCACCAGCCCAGGACTAGTAAGGACCGGGGAGCTGTTTTTT. Translation gives CATSPGLVRTGELFF.